One sample yielded the 9 T cell receptor beta chains listed below, sequenced in a study of T cell repertoires in cytomegalovirus infection. One entry per CDR3 protein results from TCRdb running MiXCR on the reads. This repertoire shows about 440,000 distinct CDR3 sequences, approximately 30% found once; its top ten account for roughly 13%. The source material was PBMCs. These receptors were obtained from a human donor in good health (CMV status not recorded). Some clones in this sample may be carry-over from other donors' samples.

J is TRBJ2-1 and V is TRBV18, with D tentatively TRBD1 (6 bases). The CDR3 covers 16 residues. Deletions cut 3 bases from V and 5 bases from J, with 17 bases between. CDR1 and CDR2 (germline): KGHSH, LQKENI. The CDR3 spells CASSPEGTKGDNEQFF. In nucleotides, the CDR3 is TGTGCCAGCTCACCGGAAGGGACAAAAGGCGACAATGAGCAGTTCTTC.

The CDR3 loop reads CASTGTLNTEAFF. The DNA for the CDR3 is TGTGCCAGTACCGGAACACTGAACACTGAAGCTTTCTTT. The chain has TRBV19 and TRBJ1-1; the D is unclear. CDR3 size: 13 residues. CDR1 and CDR2 (germline): LNHDA, SQIVND (reference sequence). V lost 7 bases and J lost 0, with 9 bases in between.

The chain combines TRBV7-3 with TRBJ1-4, with a weak D call TRBD1 (5 bases). Germline CDR1 reads SGHTA; CDR2 reads FQGTGA. The CDR3 is 18 residues long. Trimming left V 4 bases short and J 4 bases short, with 22 bases between. CDR3 sequence: CASSSGGDRFSLNEKLFF. The CDR3, as DNA: TGTGCCAGCAGCTCTGGGGGGGATCGATTTAGTCTTAATGAAAAACTGTTTTTT.

This clonotype was observed a handful of times. The rearrangement links TRBV27 to TRBJ1-1; D gene uncertain. Looked up from germline, CDR1 is MNHEY and CDR2 is SMNVEV (reference sequence). The CDR3 loop spans 15 amino acids. The V end was cut by 0 bases, the J end by 4 bases, with 12 bases between. In nucleotides, the CDR3 is TGTGCCAGCAGTTTATCCCCCGGCCCGGGCACTGAAGCTTTCTTT. This gives the protein CASSLSPGPGTEAFF.

This rearrangement joins TRBV3-1 to TRBJ2-5; TRBD2 matches at 7 bases. J was trimmed by 5 bases and V by 0 bases; bases with no gene match: 9. There are 16 residues in the CDR3. Germline CDR1 is LGHDT and CDR2 is YNNKEL (reference sequence). In DNA form, the CDR3 reads TGTGCCAGCAGCCAAGATTGGGAGGGACGTTGGGAGACCCAGTACTTC. Its translation: CASSQDWEGRWETQYF.

This clonotype was seen a few times. The chain is built from TRBV12-3 or TRBV12-4 and TRBJ1-6; D remains unclear. The CDR3 runs 14 residues. With 3 bases removed from V and 9 bases from J, the gap between germline ends came to 12 bases. The CDR3 DNA sequence: TGTGCCAGCAGTTTCTCAATTCCTCCTTCACCCCTCCACTTT. Translated, it gives CASSFSIPPSPLHF.

The chain uses TRBV5-6 and TRBJ1-5; D unclear. Trimming shortened V by 1 base and J by 3 bases, and 11 bases separated the two germline ends. This CDR3 region has 15 residues. Per germline, CDR1 SGHDT and CDR2 YYEEEE. CDR3 sequence reads: CASSLRTSHNQPQHF. For the CDR3, the DNA is TGTGCCAGCAGCTTGAGGACTAGCCACAATCAGCCCCAGCATTTT.

This chain joins TRBV6-5 and TRBJ1-4, with 10 positions matching TRBD1. Germline V gene data show CDR1 as MNHEY and CDR2 as SVGAGI. The CDR3 covers 22 residues. The junction had 20 bases not matched to a gene; V was cut back by 0 bases and J by 4 bases. CDR3: CASSYSGAGQGNWGPHNEKLFF. CDR3 DNA: TGTGCCAGCAGTTACTCGGGAGCGGGACAGGGGAATTGGGGGCCTCATAATGAAAAACTGTTTTTT.

There are a few counts of this clonotype. V and J are TRBV6-1 and TRBJ2-2, with 10 bases that match TRBD2. The J segment lost 5 bases and the V segment lost 6 bases, leaving 3 bases of the junction unmatched. Germline lookup yields CDR1 MNHNS and CDR2 SASEGT. The CDR3 length is 14 residues. CDR3 loop: CASSRTSGTGELFF. The CDR3 DNA is TGTGCCAGCAGCCGGACTAGCGGAACCGGGGAGCTGTTTTTT.